This T cell receptor (beta chain) was captured in a study of blood T cell repertoires in COVID-19. Study as a whole: Samples of COVID-19 (acute and convalescent) were obtained from the United States, Italy and Spain.

How the authors handled the data: Nucleated cell counts were estimated from reference gene primer amplification. TCRdb's copy holds only in-frame clones and misses some; the assay was immunoSEQ multiplex PCR. V, J and clone size were drawn from that table, and D and trimming were deduced from the DNA. This sample yields around 210,000 clones, of which roughly 80% are seen a single time; 4.5% to 7% belongs to the top ten. Germline V gene data show CDR1 as MNHEY and CDR2 as SMNVEV (reference sequence). The CDR3 has 15 amino acids. J lost 2 bases, V lost 6 bases, and 4 bases had no gene match. This clone has only a few counts.

This TCR was sampled from a woman in her 70s with acute or convalescent COVID-19. The sequenced sample was peripheral blood. The chain joins TRBV27 to TRBJ2-1; 10 positions match TRBD2. The CDR3, as DNA: TGTGCCAGCAGAACCGGGACTAGCGCCTACAATGAGCAGTTCTTC. Translated: CASRTGTSAYNEQFF.